The entry below describes one TCR beta chain. Participants' own reports of clinical history determined their cohort assignment. All exposed participants met a person with COVID-19 within 2 weeks before entering the study. The V end was cut by 8 bases, the J end by 0 bases, with 14 bases between. Germline loops: CDR1 SGHVT, CDR2 SQSDAQ. CDR3 size: 14 residues. This sample was taken from a study of blood T cell repertoires in COVID-19. Source study methods: Nucleated cell number was recorded as an estimate derived from reference gene primer amplification. The assay was immunoSEQ multiplex PCR, and TCRdb's table has in-frame clones only and misses some. V and J calls plus clone size are reproduced from that table; the DNA served to infer D and trimming. The sample holds 350,000 to 500,000 clones, approximately 90% seen once.

Sequencing was done on a sample of PBMCs or T cells enriched from blood (not recorded which). The source of this sequence is a woman between 18 and 29 years old who had been exposed to COVID-19. The chain carries TRBV7-4 and TRBJ2-7; D is uncertain. CDR3 in DNA: TGTGCCAGCGAGGTTCCGCGGAGCTCCTACGAGCAGTACTTC. Translating it yields CASEVPRSSYEQYF.